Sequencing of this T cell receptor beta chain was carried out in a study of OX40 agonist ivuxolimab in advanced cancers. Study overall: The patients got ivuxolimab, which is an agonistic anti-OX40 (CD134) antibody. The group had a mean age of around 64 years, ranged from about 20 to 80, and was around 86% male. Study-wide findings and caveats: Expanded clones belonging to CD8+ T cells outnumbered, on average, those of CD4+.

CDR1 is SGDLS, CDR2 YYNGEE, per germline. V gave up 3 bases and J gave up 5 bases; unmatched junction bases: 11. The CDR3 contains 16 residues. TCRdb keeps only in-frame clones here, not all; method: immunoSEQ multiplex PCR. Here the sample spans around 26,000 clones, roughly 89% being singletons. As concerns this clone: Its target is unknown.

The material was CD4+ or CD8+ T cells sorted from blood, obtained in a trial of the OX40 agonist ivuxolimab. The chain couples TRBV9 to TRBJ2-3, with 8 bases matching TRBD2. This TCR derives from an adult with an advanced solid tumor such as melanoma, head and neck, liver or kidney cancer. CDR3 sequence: CASSAGLVGHKDTQYF. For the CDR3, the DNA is TGTGCCAGCAGCGCGGGACTAGTGGGCCATAAAGATACGCAGTATTTT.